These 29 T cell receptor beta chains originate from one sample sequenced in a study of blood T cell repertoires in COVID-19 (dated by TCRdb to 2019 to 2021). The library was generated by the immunoSEQ multiplex PCR assay. TCRdb holds this immuneACCESS table with in-frame rearrangements only. Some clones are missing; in checked studies, unresolved V genes explain under half, and the rest has no known cause. The sample profile shows 100,000 or so clones; 85% of them were found once. 9.5% to 15% of the sample lies in the top ten. Sequenced sample: peripheral blood. The origin of the receptors is a human donor in a cohort sampled during active COVID-19.

V gene TRBV19 combines with J gene TRBJ1-6; weak D call: TRBD1 (5 bases). Germline values: CDR1 LNHDA, CDR2 SQIVND (reference sequence). Trimming shortened V by 6 bases and J by 10 bases, and 25 bases separated the two germline ends. This CDR3 region has 17 residues. This CDR3 is CASRSPPLVQEGSPLHF. The CDR3, as DNA: TGTGCCAGTAGGAGCCCCCCCCTAGTACAGGAGGGATCACCCCTCCACTTT.

The chain links TRBV30 to TRBJ2-7; D may be TRBD1 (6 bases). The V end lost 5 bases, the J end lost 1 base, and 9 bases lay between the germline ends. Germline CDR1 reads GTSNPN; CDR2 reads SVGIG (reference sequence). This CDR3 is 12 amino acids long. The CDR3 spells CAWGRGSYEQYF. Here the CDR3 DNA reads TGTGCCTGGGGCAGGGGTTCCTACGAGCAGTACTTC.

V and J are TRBV12-3 or TRBV12-4 and TRBJ1-2, with 7 bases aligning to TRBD1. The CDR3 contains 13 residues. Trimming at V came to 6 bases and at J to 7 bases, leaving 8 bases not matched to a gene. The CDR3 bases are TGTGCCAGCAGACCGACAGGGTTGCCTGGCTACACCTTC. It codes for CASRPTGLPGYTF.

The V and J genes are TRBV5-3 and TRBJ2-1; the D gene is possibly TRBD2 (5 bases). TRBV5-3 is an open reading frame whose function is uncertain. Trimming took off 4 bases at V and 0 bases at J, with 14 bases between the two ends. The CDR3 is 16 amino acids. The CDR3, as DNA: TGTGCCAGAAGCGCCCTTACTAGGAGCTCCTACAATGAGCAGTTCTTC. Residues: CARSALTRSSYNEQFF.

The chain recombines TRBV13 with TRBJ2-1, with D perhaps being TRBD1 or TRBD2 (7 bases each). The CDR3 runs to 12 residues. Germline V gene data show CDR1 as PRHDT and CDR2 as FYEKMQ (reference sequence). V was pared by 4 bases and J by 15 bases, with 16 bases between. CDR3: CASSSGGGIPFF. The CDR3 bases are TGTGCCAGCAGCTCAGGGGGAGGGATTCCGTTCTTC.

The chain uses TRBV3-1 (or the pseudogene TRBV3-2) and TRBJ1-5; TRBD1 is a possible D gene (6 bases). The CDR3 sequence is 15 residues long. The germline CDR1 and CDR2 sequences are LGHDT and YNNKEL (reference sequence). V lost 4 bases and J lost 4, with 14 bases in between. In nucleotides, the CDR3 is TGTGCCAGCAGCCGTAGGGGGGGGCCTAATCAGCCCCAGCATTTT. Protein product: CASSRRGGPNQPQHF.

The V call is TRBV5-1, the J call TRBJ1-3; tentatively, D is TRBD1 (5 bases). Per germline, CDR1 SGHRS and CDR2 YFSETQ. Trimming cost V 4 bases and J 11 bases, with 13 bases left between them. There are 12 residues in the CDR3. DNA of the CDR3: TGCGCCAGCAGCAGAGACAGACTCGCCATATATTTT. Translating it yields CASSRDRLAIYF.

This chain uses TRBV18 with TRBJ1-3; 8 nucleotides line up with TRBD1. The CDR3 contains 16 residues. Germline-derived CDR1 and CDR2 are KGHSH and LQKENI. V lost 2 bases to trimming and J lost 0 bases; unmatched junction nucleotides: 3. The CDR3 is CASSPGDRGSGNTIYF. As DNA, the CDR3 is TGTGCCAGCTCACCAGGAGACAGGGGCTCTGGAAACACCATATATTTT.

This clone showed up just once. The chain uses TRBV6-2 or TRBV6-3 and TRBJ1-5, with 7 bases identical to TRBD1. The V and J ends lost 6 bases and 5 bases, in that order; junction bases with no gene match: 4. The CDR3 length is 13 residues. Germline V gives CDR1 MNHEY, CDR2 SVGEGT. DNA for the CDR3: TGTGCCAGCAGCGACAGGGTGGATCAGCCCCAGCATTTT. Protein: CASSDRVDQPQHF.

As DNA, the CDR3 is TGTGCCAGCAGCTTGACTAGCGGGAGCTGGGAGACCCAGTACTTC. This sequence encodes CASSLTSGSWETQYF. V and J are TRBV7-2 and TRBJ2-5; TRBD2 aligns across 12 bases. This CDR3 has 15 amino acids. J gave up 5 bases and V 3 bases, and 4 bases lay outside the gene matches. CDR1 and CDR2 (germline): SGHTA, FQGNSA.

The gene calls are TRBV11-2 and TRBJ2-7; D not resolved. Germline CDR1 is SGHAT and CDR2 is FQNNGV. This CDR3 contains 14 residues. The ends were cut back, 1 base at V and 5 bases at J, with 12 bases in the middle. CDR3 sequence reads: CASSLGQVGNEQYF. CDR3 DNA sequence: TGTGCCAGCAGCTTAGGGCAGGTCGGCAACGAGCAGTACTTC.

This clone was detected only once. The gene calls are TRBV5-5 and TRBJ2-1; D is ambiguous. This CDR3 contains 12 residues. Trimming removed 3 bases from V and 4 bases from J, with 5 bases in between. Germline CDR1 SGHKS, CDR2 YYEKEE (reference sequence). This CDR3 reads CASSWAYNEQFF. The CDR3 nucleotides are TGTGCCAGCAGCTGGGCGTACAATGAGCAGTTCTTC.

The J gene is TRBJ1-2, the V gene TRBV6-2 or TRBV6-3, with 10 bases matching TRBD1. The CDR3 contains 14 residues. The V segment lost 4 bases and the J segment 5 bases; nucleotides outside the gene matches: 4. Germline values: CDR1 MNHEY, CDR2 SVGEGT. CDR3 bases: TGTGCCAGCAGTTCATGGACAGGGGGATATGGCTACACCTTC. Protein sequence: CASSSWTGGYGYTF.

This clone was found a few times. The rearrangement links TRBV19 to TRBJ1-1, with no clear D. The V and J ends lost 3 bases and 6 bases respectively, with 8 bases between them. CDR1 and CDR2 (germline): LNHDA, SQIVND (reference sequence). CDR3 length: 12 residues. The chain's CDR3 is CASSIFQAEAFF. CDR3 in DNA: TGTGCCAGTAGTATTTTTCAGGCTGAAGCTTTCTTT.

The chain recombines TRBV7-2 with TRBJ2-7, with D possibly matching TRBD1 (5 bases). The V gene lost 4 bases and the J gene lost 0 bases, with 13 bases spanning the gap. Germline lookup yields CDR1 SGHTA and CDR2 FQGNSA. The CDR3 contains 15 residues. Here the CDR3 reads CASSSRAADSYEQYF. The CDR3 DNA reads TGTGCCAGCAGCTCCAGGGCGGCGGACTCCTACGAGCAGTACTTC.

This clone was observed once. V usage is TRBV27 and J usage is TRBJ2-1; weak D call: TRBD1 (6 bases). Trimming stripped 5 bases from V and 3 bases from J, with 11 bases between. This CDR3 is 14 amino acids long. CDR1 and CDR2 (germline): MNHEY, SMNVEV (reference sequence). Here the CDR3 reads CASSPGQLYNEQFF. The CDR3 DNA reads as TGTGCCAGCAGTCCCGGACAGCTCTACAATGAGCAGTTCTTC.

The chain links TRBV7-2 to TRBJ2-1; possible D gene TRBD2, 7 bases. V gave up 7 bases and J gave up 0 bases, with 13 bases separating them. The CDR3 length is 15 residues. Germline loops: CDR1 SGHTA, CDR2 FQGNSA. DNA for the CDR3: TGTGCCAGCACCCGGGGGGCCTACTCCTACAATGAGCAGTTCTTC. It specifies CASTRGAYSYNEQFF. The whole variable domain, filled in from reference TRBV7-2 and TRBJ2-1, reads GAGVSQSPSNKVTEKGKDVELRCDPISGHTALYWYRQSLGQGLEFLIYFQGNSAPDKSGLPSDRFSAERTGGSVSTLTIQRTQQEDSAVYLCASTRGAYSYNEQFFGPGTRLTVL.

This sequence joins TRBV18 and TRBJ2-7, with TRBD2 matching 14 bases. Trimming at V came to 9 bases and at J to 6 bases, leaving 10 bases not matched to a gene. The CDR3 totals 15 residues. The germline V gene encodes CDR1 KGHSH and CDR2 LQKENI. The CDR3 DNA reads TGTGCCAGTTCCCACGGTGGGACTAGCGGGAGCGAGCAGTACTTC. It is translated as CASSHGGTSGSEQYF.

This rearrangement joins TRBV19 to TRBJ1-6; possibly TRBD1 for D (5 bases). This CDR3 is 13 amino acids long. Germline CDR1 and CDR2: LNHDA and SQIVND (reference sequence). V lost 4 bases, J lost 6 bases, and 7 bases lay in between. CDR3: CASSKGRNSPLHF. In DNA form, the CDR3 reads TGTGCCAGTAGTAAGGGGCGTAATTCACCCCTCCACTTT.

The rearrangement uses TRBV5-6 and TRBJ2-5, with D uncertain. Germline V gives CDR1 SGHDT, CDR2 YYEEEE. V dropped 0 bases and J dropped 6 bases, with 12 bases sitting between them. This CDR3 comprises 14 residues. The CDR3 DNA follows: TGTGCCAGCAGCTTGGTTTCACCTATTAAGACCCAGTACTTC. Its protein product is CASSLVSPIKTQYF.

The rearrangement joins TRBV5-6 to TRBJ2-7; 10 bases match TRBD1. The CDR3 sequence is 15 residues long. The ends lost 2 bases at V and 6 bases at J; junction bases unmatched: 8. From germline, CDR1 is SGHDT and CDR2 YYEEEE. The CDR3 loop is CASSFRGQGMVEQYF. The CDR3 DNA reads TGTGCCAGCAGCTTTCGGGGACAGGGGATGGTCGAGCAGTACTTC.

This chain links TRBV27 with TRBJ2-7; TRBD2 matches at 7 bases. J lost 7 bases, V lost 5 bases, and 2 bases had no gene match. Germline V lookup: CDR1 MNHEY, CDR2 SMNVEV (reference sequence). CDR3 size: 11 residues. The CDR3 region has the DNA TGTGCCAGCAGTGGGGGAGGGGAGCAGTACTTC. Residues: CASSGGGEQYF.

The V and J genes are TRBV6-6 and TRBJ1-1, with D maybe TRBD1 (5 bases). Trimming shortened V by 0 bases and J by 10 bases, and 9 bases separated the two germline ends. This CDR3 has 12 residues. Germline CDR1 reads MNHNY; CDR2 reads SVGAGI (reference sequence). This CDR3 is CASSYSQGVAFF. The CDR3 coding sequence is TGTGCCAGCAGTTACTCGCAGGGTGTAGCTTTCTTT.

This rearrangement joins TRBV21-1 to TRBJ1-2; TRBD1, the table's D call, was not compared with the DNA. TRBV21-1 corresponds to a pseudogene. This CDR3 is built from 13 residues. The CDR3 loop reads CASSRVGTLGYTF. Written as DNA, the CDR3 is TGTGCCAGCAGCCGTGTCGGGACACTTGGCTACACCTTC.

The CDR3 sequence is CASSTQGGQPQHF. The CDR3 DNA reads as TGTGCCAGCAGCACCCAGGGGGGTCAGCCCCAGCATTTT. The J gene is TRBJ1-5, the V gene TRBV7-8; 7 nucleotides match TRBD1. Looked up from germline, CDR1 is SGHVS and CDR2 is FQNEAQ. This CDR3 comprises 13 residues. With 5 bases clipped from V and 6 bases from J, the junction kept 4 bases outside the gene matches.

This chain links TRBV5-4 with TRBJ2-3; D is undetermined. Germline-derived CDR1 and CDR2 are SGHNT and YYREEE (reference sequence). The CDR3 loop spans 12 amino acids. V was trimmed by 4 bases and J by 3 bases, leaving 6 bases between them. The CDR3 spells CASSRVTDTQYF. CDR3 in DNA: TGTGCCAGCAGCCGAGTGACAGATACGCAGTATTTT.

The rearrangement links TRBV5-4 to TRBJ2-2, with 10 bases matching TRBD2. CDR3 length: 16 amino acids. Trimming removed 5 bases from V and 1 base from J; junction bases left unmatched: 5. Germline CDR1 SGHNT, CDR2 YYREEE (reference sequence). The CDR3 is CASRRLAGVNTGELFF. CDR3 nucleotides: TGTGCCAGCAGGCGCCTAGCGGGGGTGAACACCGGGGAGCTGTTTTTT.

The chain carries TRBV2 and TRBJ2-7; 10 nucleotides match TRBD1. The germline CDR1 and CDR2 sequences are SNHLY and FYNNEI. V lost 7 bases and J lost 7; bases outside the gene matches: 7. The CDR3 has 13 amino acids. CDR3 sequence: CASKRTGGEEQYF. CDR3 coding DNA: TGTGCCAGCAAAAGGACAGGGGGGGAAGAGCAGTACTTC.

The V gene is TRBV6-5, the J gene TRBJ2-3; maybe TRBD2 (5 bases). Per the germline V gene, CDR1 is MNHEY and CDR2 is SVGAGI. V was clipped by 6 bases and J by 10 bases, with 14 bases between them. This CDR3 is 12 amino acids long. The CDR3 sequence: CASSAPEGAQYF. CDR3 bases: TGTGCCAGCAGCGCCCCTGAGGGTGCGCAGTATTTT.